One and the same sample provided the 17 T cell receptor beta chains below, sequenced in a study of T cells expressing NK-cell markers (dated by TCRdb to 2020 to 2022). The library was generated by 5' RACE. The instrument given in TCRdb is Illumina HiSeq 2000. TCRdb reprocessed the reads, so every CDR3 protein sequence counts as one entry and DNA is not shown. For this sample, the table gives 350,000 to 400,000 distinct CDR3 sequences. The ten biggest clones cover about 10% of the sample. The material sequenced was blood T cells: a sorted CD56 or NKG2C T cell subset, CD4+ or CD8+ T cells, or bulk PBMC T cells (not recorded which). Receptor source: a woman aged 45 to 65 in good health. Donor details come from another sample of the same person, matched by shared clones.

V is TRBV20-1 and J is TRBJ2-1; the TCRdb call, TRBD2, lacks DNA for checking. The CDR3 is made up of 17 amino acids. Germline CDR1 is DFQATT and CDR2 is SNEGSKA (reference sequence). CDR3 sequence reads: CSARDKYGTSGYNDQFF.

The chain employs TRBV6-5 and TRBJ2-7; TCRdb gives TRBD2 as the D gene, but with no DNA this cannot be confirmed. CDR3 size: 14 residues. The germline V gene encodes CDR1 MNHEY and CDR2 SVGAGI. The CDR3 reads CASSRDFNSYEQYF.

The J gene is TRBJ2-1, the V gene TRBV12-3 or TRBV12-4; TCRdb calls TRBD2, which cannot be checked without DNA. The CDR3 covers 15 residues. The CDR3 loop reads CASSYLGLGHGEQFF.

V usage is TRBV27 and J usage is TRBJ2-3; the TCRdb D gene call, TRBD1, has no DNA to confirm it. The CDR3 loop spans 14 amino acids. From germline, CDR1 is MNHEY and CDR2 SMNVEV (reference sequence). The CDR3 reads CASSWTGVTDTQYF.

The chain combines TRBV28 with TRBJ2-3; TCRdb's assignment of TRBD1 cannot be checked, as there is no DNA. The length of the CDR3 is 14 residues. Germline lookup yields CDR1 MDHEN and CDR2 SYDVKM. CDR3 amino acids: CASSRPGGGDTQYF.

This chain joins TRBV10-2 and TRBJ1-1. This CDR3 is built from 11 residues. Germline loops: CDR1 WSHSY, CDR2 SAAADI. The CDR3 is CASRGNTEAFF.

V and J are TRBV3-1 and TRBJ1-6. CDR1 and CDR2 (germline): LGHDT, YNNKEL (reference sequence). The CDR3 is 14 residues long. The CDR3: CASSQDRRVSPLHF.

This chain joins TRBV6-2 or TRBV6-3 and TRBJ2-1; the D call from TCRdb, TRBD2, cannot be confirmed without DNA. Germline assignment: CDR1 MNHEY and CDR2 SVGEGT. The CDR3 has 13 amino acids. This CDR3 reads CASRYGGRFEQFF.

This sequence joins TRBV7-4 and TRBJ1-2. From germline, CDR1 is SGHVT and CDR2 SQSDAQ. The CDR3 consists of 13 residues. The CDR3 sequence: CASSLFGDYGYTF.

This chain joins TRBV20-1 and TRBJ2-7; the TCRdb call, TRBD2, lacks DNA for checking. The germline V gene has CDR1 DFQATT and CDR2 SNEGSKA (reference sequence). CDR3 size: 16 residues. The CDR3 sequence: CSARDSERESLGEQYF.

This chain links TRBV6-6 with TRBJ1-1; absent DNA, TCRdb's TRBD1 call cannot be checked. The germline V gene encodes CDR1 MNHNY and CDR2 SVGAGI (reference sequence). This CDR3 has 14 residues. The CDR3 loop is CASRGGKMNTEAFF.

This rearrangement joins TRBV6-5 to TRBJ1-4. Germline V lookup: CDR1 MNHEY, CDR2 SVGAGI. CDR3 length: 13 residues. CDR3: CASSYGGDEKLFF.

The CDR3 is CASSLISGGAGELFF. The V call is TRBV11-2, the J call TRBJ2-2; without DNA, the TCRdb call of TRBD2 cannot be checked. CDR1 and CDR2 (germline): SGHAT, FQNNGV. There are 15 residues in the CDR3.

The CDR3 sequence is CASSFPTGGDSPLHF. The chain couples TRBV27 to TRBJ1-6. CDR3 size: 15 residues. The V gene's germline CDR1 is MNHEY and CDR2 SMNVEV (reference sequence).

The CDR3 region is CASSQGGGTGTQYF. J is TRBJ2-5 and V is TRBV14; TCRdb's assignment of TRBD1 cannot be checked, as there is no DNA. This CDR3 spans 14 amino acids. Germline V gives CDR1 SGHDN, CDR2 FVKESK.

This chain links TRBV29-1 with TRBJ2-2. Germline V lookup: CDR1 SQVTM, CDR2 ANQGSEA. The CDR3 runs 14 residues. CDR3: CSVESRPNTGELFF.

The chain carries TRBV7-8 and TRBJ2-7. CDR1 and CDR2 from the germline V gene are SGHVS and FQNEAQ. CDR3 length: 12 amino acids. This CDR3 is CASSLKLTEQYF.